These 15 T cell receptor beta chains originate from one sample sequenced in a study of control samples from healthy donors and cancer patients. Sequenced by immunoSEQ multiplex PCR; TCRdb stores in-frame clones only, minus some. The sample shows approximately 99,000 clones, roughly 79% of them seen only once. The sequencing input was blood. All receptors come from a man younger than 35 in good health.

The rearrangement links TRBV27 to TRBJ1-2; 12 bases are shared with TRBD1. Losses at the gene ends were 4 bases for V and 7 bases for J; bases not matched to a gene: 4. Germline lookup yields CDR1 MNHEY and CDR2 SMNVEV (reference sequence). This CDR3 region has 14 residues. The CDR3 loop is CASSSGTGGFGYTF. The CDR3 DNA reads as TGTGCCAGCAGTTCCGGGACAGGGGGCTTTGGCTACACCTTC.

In its sample, this clone was seen a few times. This sequence joins TRBV14 and TRBJ1-2; 9 bases are shared with TRBD1. CDR1 and CDR2 (germline): SGHDN, FVKESK. With 1 base clipped from V and 7 bases from J, the junction kept 7 bases outside the gene matches. The CDR3 consists of 15 residues. CDR3 loop: CASSQVGTGTGGYTF. CDR3 sequence (DNA): TGTGCCAGCAGCCAAGTAGGGACAGGGACTGGTGGCTACACCTTC.

This chain connects TRBV19 to TRBJ2-5; no reliable D call. This CDR3 region has 13 residues. The V gene lost 5 bases and the J gene lost 1 base, with 8 bases spanning the gap. Germline CDR1 reads LNHDA; CDR2 reads SQIVND (reference sequence). CDR3 sequence reads: CASSAGTQETQYF. As DNA, the CDR3 is TGTGCCAGTAGTGCAGGCACCCAAGAGACCCAGTACTTC. Full variable domain (outside the CDR3, taken from reference TRBV19 and TRBJ2-5): DGGITQSPKYLFRKEGQNVTLSCEQNLNHDAMYWYRQDPGQGLRLIYYSQIVNDFQKGDIAEGYSVSREKKESFPLTVTSAQKNPTAFYLCASSAGTQETQYFGPGTRLLVL.

The chain has TRBV3-1 (or the pseudogene TRBV3-2) and TRBJ2-6; unclear D gene. This CDR3 spans 21 amino acids. Germline V gene data show CDR1 as LGHDT and CDR2 as YNNKEL (reference sequence). Trimming shortened V by 0 bases and J by 1 base, and 22 bases separated the two germline ends. CDR3 nucleotides: TGTGCCAGCAGCCAAGATGAGACTTCCCGACCGCCTTCGTCTGGGGCCAACGTCCTGACTTTC. Its protein is CASSQDETSRPPSSGANVLTF.

This chain uses TRBV5-7 with TRBJ2-1, with 8 bases fitting TRBD2. TRBV5-7 is marked as an open reading frame, function uncertain. The V and J ends lost 3 bases and 2 bases, in that order; junction bases with no gene match: 10. This CDR3 has 17 amino acids. The CDR3 is CASSSPRTSRPYNEQFF. CDR3 DNA: TGTGCCAGCAGCTCCCCCCGGACTAGCCGACCCTACAATGAGCAGTTCTTC.

The gene calls are TRBV6-5 and TRBJ2-1, with a tentative D call TRBD2 (7 bases). V was cut by 6 bases and J by 8 bases, with 20 bases left in between. CDR1 is MNHEY and CDR2 is SVGAGI in the germline V gene. This CDR3 contains 15 residues. The CDR3: CASSPWGGALYEQFF. The CDR3 coding sequence is TGTGCCAGCAGCCCGTGGGGGGGGGCTTTGTATGAGCAGTTCTTC.

The chain uses TRBV12-3 or TRBV12-4 and TRBJ2-5; TRBD2 might be the D (5 bases). This CDR3 spans 12 amino acids. Trimming stripped 8 bases from V and 5 bases from J, with 12 bases between. CDR3 in amino acids: CASGVSGETQYF. The CDR3 DNA sequence: TGTGCCAGCGGTGTCAGCGGCGAGACCCAGTACTTC.

The CDR3 is CASSSDRGLAQYF. CDR3 DNA sequence: TGTGCCAGTAGTTCGGACAGGGGGCTGGCCCAGTACTTC. The chain carries TRBV19 and TRBJ2-5, with 11 bases identical to TRBD1. The junction had 5 bases not matched to a gene; V was cut back by 5 bases and J by 9 bases. The germline V gene encodes CDR1 LNHDA and CDR2 SQIVND (reference sequence). This CDR3 has 13 residues.

In its sample, this clone was seen once. This rearrangement joins TRBV28 to TRBJ2-3; 12 bases are a match to TRBD2. This CDR3 has 18 amino acids. Per the germline V gene, CDR1 is MDHEN and CDR2 is SYDVKM. Trimming at V came to 3 bases and at J to 1 base, leaving 8 bases not matched to a gene. CDR3 sequence (DNA): TGTGCCAGCAGTTTGTCTAGCGGGGGGGCCTTTCGCACAGATACGCAGTATTTT. It yields the protein CASSLSSGGAFRTDTQYF.

This sequence joins TRBV7-2 and TRBJ1-1, with a tentative D call TRBD1 (5 bases). V lost 4 bases and J lost 0, with 12 bases in between. CDR1 SGHTA and CDR2 FQGNSA come from the germline V gene. This CDR3 is 15 amino acids long. In DNA, the CDR3 is TGTGCCAGCAGCTCTGGGGCACAGATGAACACTGAAGCTTTCTTT. It yields the protein CASSSGAQMNTEAFF.

This clone is a singleton in its sample. The chain has TRBV18 and TRBJ2-5; 12 nucleotides align to TRBD2. CDR1 and CDR2 from the germline V gene are KGHSH and LQKENI. Germline trimming cut 3 bases from V and 6 bases from J; bases unmatched to any gene: 8. CDR3 size: 16 residues. In DNA, the CDR3 is TGTGCCAGCTCACCCTGGACTAGCGGGGCAGGGAAGACCCAGTACTTC. Residues: CASSPWTSGAGKTQYF.

The chain combines TRBV3-1 (or the pseudogene TRBV3-2) with TRBJ1-2, with 9 bases fitting TRBD1. CDR3 size: 15 residues. V trimming: 2 bases; J trimming: 5 bases; junction bases outside the gene matches: 6. CDR1 and CDR2 (germline): LGHDT, YNNKEL (reference sequence). CDR3: CASSQTGQGWYGYTF. The CDR3 region has the DNA TGTGCCAGCAGCCAAACGGGACAGGGTTGGTATGGCTACACCTTC.

The chain is built from TRBV5-4 and TRBJ2-3; 13 bases are a match to TRBD2. This CDR3 contains 16 residues. Per germline, CDR1 SGHNT and CDR2 YYREEE (reference sequence). J gave up 3 bases and V 0 bases, and 1 base lay outside the gene matches. CDR3 loop: CASSLAGLAGTDTQYF. As DNA, the CDR3 is TGTGCCAGCAGCTTGGCGGGACTAGCGGGGACAGATACGCAGTATTTT.

The chain combines TRBV25-1 with TRBJ1-4; 10 bases are shared with TRBD1. Germline loops: CDR1 MGHDK, CDR2 SYGVNS. V shed 6 bases and J 8 bases; nucleotides not matched to a gene: 3. CDR3 length equals 13 residues. The CDR3 DNA reads as TGTGCCAGCAGCGAGGGACAGGGGGAAAAACTGTTTTTT. Translating gives CASSEGQGEKLFF.

This rearrangement joins TRBV6-1 to TRBJ1-1, with D possibly being TRBD1 (5 bases). Germline CDR1 and CDR2: MNHNS and SASEGT. CDR3 length: 13 amino acids. Between the trimmed V and J ends, which lost 1 base and 12 bases, there was a span of 15 bases. DNA of the CDR3: TGTGCCAGCAGTGAAGGGGTGGGACGTTGGACTTTCTTT. Protein product: CASSEGVGRWTFF.